The 13 T cell receptor beta chains listed next were all sequenced from one sample in a study of vaccination effects on CD4 cells after COVID-19. Libraries were prepared by immunoSEQ multiplex PCR; TCRdb keeps only in-frame clonotypes and omits some of them. The sample records about 73,000 clones, 60% to 75% being singletons. Antigens for these TCRs are unknown. Under the ViraFEST assay, PBMC were stimulated with viral peptide pools so that antigen-specific CD4+ T cells expanded. Sequencing was performed afterwards. Once cultured for 10 to 11 days, the cells underwent separation to obtain CD4+ T cells. None of the vaccinated had previously contracted SARS-CoV-2, and their nucleocapsid antibodies tested negative. The sequenced sample was CD4+ T cells from PBMCs cultured with HCoV-NL63 spike peptides, obtained before COVID-19 vaccination. The receptors stem from a human donor who received a COVID-19 vaccine.

The chain recombines TRBV3-1 (or the pseudogene TRBV3-2) with TRBJ1-1, with D hard to call. Germline loops: CDR1 LGHDT, CDR2 YNNKEL (reference sequence). The V gene lost 6 bases and the J gene lost 0 bases, with 11 bases spanning the gap. This CDR3 comprises 14 residues. CDR3 amino acids: CASRKTGVNTEAFF. The DNA for the CDR3 is TGTGCCAGCAGAAAAACCGGGGTGAACACTGAAGCTTTCTTT.

This clone came up a few times. This chain uses TRBV28 with TRBJ2-1, with TRBD1 as a possible D gene (6 bases). This CDR3 has 15 amino acids. CDR1 is MDHEN, CDR2 SYDVKM, per germline. V gave up 2 bases and J gave up 4 bases, with 12 bases separating them. CDR3 protein: CASSLQGTVYNEQFF. In DNA form, the CDR3 reads TGTGCCAGCAGTTTACAGGGGACGGTTTACAATGAGCAGTTCTTC.

The CDR3 DNA reads as TGTGCCTGGGGTACAGGTGCATATGAAAAACTGTTTTTT. It yields the protein CAWGTGAYEKLFF. The chain couples TRBV30 to TRBJ1-4, with TRBD1 as a possible D gene (5 bases). Between the trimmed V and J ends, which lost 5 bases and 6 bases, there was a span of 13 bases. The CDR3 is 13 amino acids. From germline, CDR1 is GTSNPN and CDR2 SVGIG (reference sequence).

The rearrangement joins TRBV7-2 to TRBJ1-1; a weak D match, TRBD1 (5 bases). Deletions cut 4 bases from V and 4 bases from J, with 22 bases between. Germline V lookup: CDR1 SGHTA, CDR2 FQGNSA. The CDR3 length is 17 residues. The DNA for the CDR3 is TGTGCCAGCAGCTCCCCGGTGGGGTTCGGCGGGGGCACTGAAGCTTTCTTT. Translation: CASSSPVGFGGGTEAFF.

The rearrangement joins TRBV3-1 (or the pseudogene TRBV3-2) to TRBJ2-5, with D uncertain. Deletions cut 3 bases from V and 5 bases from J, with 4 bases between. The length of the CDR3 is 11 residues. Per the germline V gene, CDR1 is LGHDT and CDR2 is YNNKEL (reference sequence). Written as DNA, the CDR3 is TGTGCCAGCAGCCACCGGGAGACCCAGTACTTC. It encodes CASSHRETQYF.

The chain is built from TRBV7-9 and TRBJ2-3, with D tentatively TRBD2 (5 bases). Looked up from germline, CDR1 is SEHNR and CDR2 is FQNEAQ (reference sequence). Between the trimmed V and J ends, which lost 2 bases and 4 bases, there was a span of 13 bases. The CDR3 consists of 15 residues. CDR3 protein: CASSLIATRADTQYF. The CDR3 nucleotides read TGTGCCAGCAGCTTAATCGCAACGAGGGCAGATACGCAGTATTTT.

This rearrangement joins TRBV7-3 to TRBJ2-3; no clear D gene. CDR3 length: 12 amino acids. Germline V lookup: CDR1 SGHTA, CDR2 FQGTGA. The V end lost 5 bases, the J end lost 5 bases, and 8 bases lay between the germline ends. The CDR3 protein is CASSLPLDTQYF. CDR3 DNA: TGTGCCAGCAGCCTCCCTTTAGATACGCAGTATTTT.

The V and J genes are TRBV2 and TRBJ1-4; tentatively, D is TRBD1 (5 bases). V gave up 8 bases and J gave up 4 bases, with 14 bases separating them. Germline values: CDR1 SNHLY, CDR2 FYNNEI. CDR3 size: 14 residues. CDR3 in DNA: TGTGCCAGCTCCTTCACAGGAGTTAATGAAAAACTGTTTTTT. Protein product: CASSFTGVNEKLFF.

This clone was seen more than once but under ten times. This chain uses TRBV5-1 with TRBJ1-3, with D possibly being TRBD1 (6 bases). V was trimmed by 2 bases and J by 1 base, leaving 7 bases between them. The germline CDR1 and CDR2 sequences are SGHRS and YFSETQ. CDR3 length: 14 amino acids. The CDR3 coding sequence is TGCGCCAGCAGCTTTCAGGGGTCTGGAAACACCATATATTTT. Translated, it gives CASSFQGSGNTIYF.

This clone was picked up one time. The chain is built from TRBV10-2 and TRBJ2-3; D might be TRBD2 (6 bases). Trimming took 8 bases from V and 2 from J, leaving 20 bases between them. There are 16 residues in the CDR3. Germline-derived CDR1 and CDR2 are WSHSY and SAAADI. Written as DNA, the CDR3 is TGCGCCAGCGTCTCTCCCGGACTAACGGACACAGATACGCAGTATTTT. Its protein product is CASVSPGLTDTDTQYF.

V gene TRBV6-5 combines with J gene TRBJ2-2; D is perhaps TRBD1 (5 bases). Germline-derived CDR1 and CDR2 are MNHEY and SVGAGI. V gave up 6 bases and J gave up 1 base, with 12 bases separating them. The CDR3 runs 15 residues. The CDR3 DNA sequence: TGTGCCAGCAGCGATAGACAGCGGAACACCGGGGAGCTGTTTTTT. It translates to CASSDRQRNTGELFF.

V is TRBV30 and J is TRBJ2-3, with D hard to call. Germline V gene sequence: CDR1 GTSNPN, CDR2 SVGIG (reference sequence). Trimming removed 0 bases from V and 0 bases from J, with 10 bases in between. The CDR3 length is 15 residues. CDR3 sequence: CAWSVPGYSTDTQYF. The CDR3 nucleotides are TGTGCCTGGAGTGTACCTGGGTACAGCACAGATACGCAGTATTTT.

V is TRBV9 and J is TRBJ1-1; D is uncertain. V was shortened by 0 bases and J by 0 bases, with 6 bases between the two germline ends. There are 14 residues in the CDR3. Germline CDR1 reads SGDLS; CDR2 reads YYNGEE. CDR3 loop: CASSVGDLNTEAFF. In nucleotides, the CDR3 is TGTGCCAGCAGCGTAGGGGATCTGAACACTGAAGCTTTCTTT. Using reference TRBV9 and TRBJ1-1 for the parts outside the CDR3, the full variable domain is DSGVTQTPKHLITATGQRVTLRCSPRSGDLSVYWYQQSLDQGLQFLIQYYNGEERAKGNILERFSAQQFPDLHSELNLSSLELGDSALYFCASSVGDLNTEAFFGQGTRLTVV.